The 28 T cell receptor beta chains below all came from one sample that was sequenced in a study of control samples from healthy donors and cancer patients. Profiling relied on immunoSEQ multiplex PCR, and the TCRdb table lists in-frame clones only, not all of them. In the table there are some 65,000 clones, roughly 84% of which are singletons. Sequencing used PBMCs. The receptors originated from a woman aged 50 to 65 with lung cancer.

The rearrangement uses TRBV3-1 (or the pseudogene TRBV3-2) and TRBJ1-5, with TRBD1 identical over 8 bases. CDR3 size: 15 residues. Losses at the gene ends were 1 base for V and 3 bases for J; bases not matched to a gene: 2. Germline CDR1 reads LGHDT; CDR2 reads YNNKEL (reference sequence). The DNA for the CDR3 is TGTGCCAGCAGCCAAGCAGGGGGCTACAATCAGCCCCAGCATTTT. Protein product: CASSQAGGYNQPQHF.

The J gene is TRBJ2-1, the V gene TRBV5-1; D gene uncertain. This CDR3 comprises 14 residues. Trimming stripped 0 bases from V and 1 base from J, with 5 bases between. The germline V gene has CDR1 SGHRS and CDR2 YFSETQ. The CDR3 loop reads CASSLGASYNEQFF. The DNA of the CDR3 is TGCGCCAGCAGCTTGGGGGCATCCTACAATGAGCAGTTCTTC.

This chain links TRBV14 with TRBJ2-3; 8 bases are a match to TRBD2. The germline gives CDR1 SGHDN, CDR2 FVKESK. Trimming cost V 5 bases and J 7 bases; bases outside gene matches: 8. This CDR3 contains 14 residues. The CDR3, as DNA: TGTGCCAGCAGCGAGGCGGCGGGGGGCTATACGCAGTATTTT. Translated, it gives CASSEAAGGYTQYF.

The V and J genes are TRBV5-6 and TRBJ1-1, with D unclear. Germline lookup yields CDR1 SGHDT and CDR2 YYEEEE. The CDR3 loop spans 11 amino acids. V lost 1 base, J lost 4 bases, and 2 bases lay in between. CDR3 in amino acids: CASSLSTEAFF. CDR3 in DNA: TGTGCCAGCAGCTTGTCCACTGAAGCTTTCTTT.

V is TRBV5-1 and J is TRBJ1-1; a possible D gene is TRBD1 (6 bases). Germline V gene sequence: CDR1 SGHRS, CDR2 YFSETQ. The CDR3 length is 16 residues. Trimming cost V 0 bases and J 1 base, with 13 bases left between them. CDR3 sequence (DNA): TGCGCCAGCAGCTTGGACGACAGGTTGGAGAACACTGAAGCTTTCTTT. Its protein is CASSLDDRLENTEAFF.

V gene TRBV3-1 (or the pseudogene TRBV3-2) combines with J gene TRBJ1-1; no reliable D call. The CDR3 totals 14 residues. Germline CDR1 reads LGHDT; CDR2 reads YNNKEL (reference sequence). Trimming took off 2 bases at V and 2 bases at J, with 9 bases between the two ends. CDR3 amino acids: CASSQREANTEAFF. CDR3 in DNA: TGTGCCAGCAGCCAAAGGGAGGCTAACACTGAAGCTTTCTTT.

The CDR3 bases are TGTGCCAGCAGCTTAGTAGGGGGGGACACTGAAGCTTTCTTT. This translates into CASSLVGGDTEAFF. The genes are TRBV7-9 and TRBJ1-1, with D possibly TRBD1 on 6 matching bases. This CDR3 is built from 14 residues. Germline V gene data show CDR1 as SEHNR and CDR2 as FQNEAQ (reference sequence). The ends were cut back, 1 base at V and 3 bases at J, with 9 bases in the middle.

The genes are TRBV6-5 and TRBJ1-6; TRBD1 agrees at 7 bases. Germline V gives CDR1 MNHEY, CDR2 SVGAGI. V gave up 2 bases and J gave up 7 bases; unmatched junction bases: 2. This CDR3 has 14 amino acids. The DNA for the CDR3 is TGTGCCAGCAGTTACGAGACAGGGAATTCACCCCTCCACTTT. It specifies CASSYETGNSPLHF.

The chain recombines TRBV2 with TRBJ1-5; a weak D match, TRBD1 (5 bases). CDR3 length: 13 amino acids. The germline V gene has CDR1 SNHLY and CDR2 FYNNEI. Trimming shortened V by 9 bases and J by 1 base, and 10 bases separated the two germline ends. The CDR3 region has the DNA TGTGCCAGTAAAGAGGGGAGCAATCAGCCCCAGCATTTT. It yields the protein CASKEGSNQPQHF.

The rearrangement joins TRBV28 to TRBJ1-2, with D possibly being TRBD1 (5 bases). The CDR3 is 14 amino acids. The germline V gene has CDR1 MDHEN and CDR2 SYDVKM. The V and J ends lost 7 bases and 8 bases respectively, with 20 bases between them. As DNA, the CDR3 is TGTGCCAGCAAACGGCCGGGGGGATTTGAAGGCTACACCTTC. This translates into CASKRPGGFEGYTF.

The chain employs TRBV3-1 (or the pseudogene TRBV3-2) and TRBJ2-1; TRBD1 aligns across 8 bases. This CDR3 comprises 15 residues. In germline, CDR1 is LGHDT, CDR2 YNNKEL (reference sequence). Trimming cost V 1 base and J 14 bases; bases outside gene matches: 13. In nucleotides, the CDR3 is TGTGCCAGCAGCCAAGGTTGGGGCAGGGGGCCCTTAAAGTTCTTC. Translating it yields CASSQGWGRGPLKFF.

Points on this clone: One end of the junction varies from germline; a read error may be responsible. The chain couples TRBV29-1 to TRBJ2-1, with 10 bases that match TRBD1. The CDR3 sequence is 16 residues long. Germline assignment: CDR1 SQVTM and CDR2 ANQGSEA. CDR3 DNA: TGCAGCGTGGAAGCCCCGACAGGGGGCACCGACAATGAGCAGTTCTTC. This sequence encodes CSVEAPTGGTDNEQFF.

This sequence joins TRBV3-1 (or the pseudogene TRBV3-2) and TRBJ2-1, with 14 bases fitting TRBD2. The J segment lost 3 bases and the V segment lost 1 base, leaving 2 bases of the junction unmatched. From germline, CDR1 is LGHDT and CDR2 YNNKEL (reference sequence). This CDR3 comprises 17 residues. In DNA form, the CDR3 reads TGTGCCAGCAGCCAAGTGACTAGCGGGGGGGTCTACAATGAGCAGTTCTTC. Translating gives CASSQVTSGGVYNEQFF.

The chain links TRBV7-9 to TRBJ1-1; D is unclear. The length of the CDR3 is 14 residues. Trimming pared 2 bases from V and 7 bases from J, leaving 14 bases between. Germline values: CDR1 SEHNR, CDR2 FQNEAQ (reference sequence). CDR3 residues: CASSLIGPGLEAFF. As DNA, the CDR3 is TGTGCCAGCAGCTTAATAGGCCCGGGTCTTGAAGCTTTCTTT.

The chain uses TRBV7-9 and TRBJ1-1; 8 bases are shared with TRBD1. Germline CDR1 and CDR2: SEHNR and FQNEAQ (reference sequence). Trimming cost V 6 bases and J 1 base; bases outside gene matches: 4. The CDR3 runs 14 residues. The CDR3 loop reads CASRAGGSNTEAFF. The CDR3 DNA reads TGTGCCAGCAGGGCAGGGGGCTCGAACACTGAAGCTTTCTTT.

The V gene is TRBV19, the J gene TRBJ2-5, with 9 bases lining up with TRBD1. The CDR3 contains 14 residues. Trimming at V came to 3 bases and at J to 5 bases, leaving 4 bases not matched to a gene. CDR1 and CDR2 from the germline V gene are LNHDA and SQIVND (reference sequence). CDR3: CASSMGQGIETQYF. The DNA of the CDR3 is TGTGCCAGTAGTATGGGACAGGGTATCGAGACCCAGTACTTC.

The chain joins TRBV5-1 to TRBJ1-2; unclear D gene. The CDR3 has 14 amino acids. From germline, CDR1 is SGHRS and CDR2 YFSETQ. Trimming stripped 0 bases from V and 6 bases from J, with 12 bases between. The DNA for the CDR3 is TGCGCCAGCAGCTTGGCTTGGGAGGTGGATGGCTACACCTTC. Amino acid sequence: CASSLAWEVDGYTF.

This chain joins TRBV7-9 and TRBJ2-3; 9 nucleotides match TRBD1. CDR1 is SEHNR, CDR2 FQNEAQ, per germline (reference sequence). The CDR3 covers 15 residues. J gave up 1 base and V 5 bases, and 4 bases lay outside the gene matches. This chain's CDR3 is CASSHWTGGTDTQYF. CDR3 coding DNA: TGTGCCAGCAGCCACTGGACAGGGGGCACAGATACGCAGTATTTT.

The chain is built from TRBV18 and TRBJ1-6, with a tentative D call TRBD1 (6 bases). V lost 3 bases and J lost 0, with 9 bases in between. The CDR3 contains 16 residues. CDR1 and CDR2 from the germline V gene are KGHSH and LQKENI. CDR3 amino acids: CASSPGQSSYNSPLHF. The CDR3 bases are TGTGCCAGCTCACCCGGACAGAGCTCCTATAATTCACCCCTCCACTTT.

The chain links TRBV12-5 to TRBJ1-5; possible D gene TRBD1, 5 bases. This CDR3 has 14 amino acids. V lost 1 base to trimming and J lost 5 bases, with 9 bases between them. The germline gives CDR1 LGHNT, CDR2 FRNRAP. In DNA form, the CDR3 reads TGTGCTAGTGGTTTGGGGGGGGTCGATCAGCCCCAGCATTTT. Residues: CASGLGGVDQPQHF.

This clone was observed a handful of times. For the CDR3, the DNA is TGTGCCAGCACCCCTGCTCGACTAACACTCACAGATACGCAGTATTTT. Its protein product is CASTPARLTLTDTQYF. The chain recombines TRBV7-9 with TRBJ2-3; tentative D call: TRBD2 (5 bases). Germline CDR1 reads SEHNR; CDR2 reads FQNEAQ (reference sequence). The CDR3 contains 16 residues. V was cut by 7 bases and J by 2 bases, with 19 bases left in between.

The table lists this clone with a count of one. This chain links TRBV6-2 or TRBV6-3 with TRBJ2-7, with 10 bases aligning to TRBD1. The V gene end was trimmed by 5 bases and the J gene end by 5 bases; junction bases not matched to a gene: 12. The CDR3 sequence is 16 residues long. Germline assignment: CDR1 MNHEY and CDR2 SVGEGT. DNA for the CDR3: TGTGCCAGCAGTGCCCTACCGGGACAGGGGCAGGACGAGCAGTACTTC. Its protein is CASSALPGQGQDEQYF.

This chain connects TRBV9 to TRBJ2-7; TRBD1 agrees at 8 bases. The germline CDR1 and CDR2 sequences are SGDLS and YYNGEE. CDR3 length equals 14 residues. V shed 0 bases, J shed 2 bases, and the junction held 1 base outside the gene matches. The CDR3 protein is CASSVGDRTYEQYF. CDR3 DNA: TGTGCCAGCAGCGTAGGGGACAGGACCTACGAGCAGTACTTC.

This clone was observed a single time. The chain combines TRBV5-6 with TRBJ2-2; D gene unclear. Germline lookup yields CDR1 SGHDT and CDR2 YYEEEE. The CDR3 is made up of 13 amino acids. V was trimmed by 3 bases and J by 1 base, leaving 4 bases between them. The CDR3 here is CASSSLNTGELFF. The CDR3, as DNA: TGTGCCAGCAGCTCATTGAACACCGGGGAGCTGTTTTTT. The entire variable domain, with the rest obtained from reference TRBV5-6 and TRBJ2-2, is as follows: DAGVTQSPTHLIKTRGQQVTLRCSPKSGHDTVSWYQQALGQGPQFIFQYYEEEERQRGNFPDRFSGHQFPNYSSELNVNALLLGDSALYLCASSSLNTGELFFGEGSRLTVL.

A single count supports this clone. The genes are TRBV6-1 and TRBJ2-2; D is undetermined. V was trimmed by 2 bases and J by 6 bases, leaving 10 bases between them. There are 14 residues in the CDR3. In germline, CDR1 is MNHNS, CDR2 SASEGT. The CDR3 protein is CASSEWIPPGELFF. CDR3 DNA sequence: TGTGCCAGCAGTGAATGGATACCACCCGGGGAGCTGTTTTTT.

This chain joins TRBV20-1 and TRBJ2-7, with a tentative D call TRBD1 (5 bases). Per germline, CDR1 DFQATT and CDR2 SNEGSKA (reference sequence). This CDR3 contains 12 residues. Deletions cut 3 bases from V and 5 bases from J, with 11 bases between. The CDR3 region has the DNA TGCAGTGCTAGTGCACAGGACAACGAGCAGTACTTC. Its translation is CSASAQDNEQYF.

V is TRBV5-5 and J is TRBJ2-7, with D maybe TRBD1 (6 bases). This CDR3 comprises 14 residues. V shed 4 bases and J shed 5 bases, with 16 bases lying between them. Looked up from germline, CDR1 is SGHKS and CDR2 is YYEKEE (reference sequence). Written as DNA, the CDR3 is TGTGCCAGCAGCCAAGCATTACCAGGGGACGAGCAGTACTTC. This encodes CASSQALPGDEQYF.

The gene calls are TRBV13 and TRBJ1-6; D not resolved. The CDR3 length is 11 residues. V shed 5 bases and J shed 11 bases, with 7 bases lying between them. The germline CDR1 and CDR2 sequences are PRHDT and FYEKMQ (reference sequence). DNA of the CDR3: TGTGCCAGCAGCCTCGGGCCACCCCTCCACTTT. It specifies CASSLGPPLHF.